These 20 T cell receptor beta chains were sequenced from one sample in a study of blood T cell repertoires in COVID-19 (dated by TCRdb to about 2020). Library preparation used the immunoSEQ multiplex PCR assay. TCRdb's version of the immuneACCESS table is confined to in-frame rearrangements and falls short of the full clone set. An unresolved V gene accounts for under half of the shortfall where checked; the remainder is of unknown origin. The sample has fewer than 600,000 clones on record, around nine tenths of them singletons. The ten largest make up 1.5% to 2% of the sample. The sequenced material came from PBMCs or T cells enriched from blood (not recorded which). The source of these receptors is a middle-aged woman who had recovered from COVID-19.

The genes are TRBV4-1 and TRBJ1-1, with TRBD1 identical over 8 bases. Germline V gene sequence: CDR1 MGHRA, CDR2 YSYEKL. V lost 4 bases, J lost 0 bases, and 7 bases stayed unmatched. This CDR3 comprises 16 residues. CDR3 coding DNA: TGCGCCAGCAGCCCTTACCGGGACAGGTTGAACACTGAAGCTTTCTTT. Translated: CASSPYRDRLNTEAFF.

This chain links TRBV29-1 with TRBJ1-1; maybe TRBD1 (5 bases). The germline CDR1 and CDR2 sequences are SQVTM and ANQGSEA. The CDR3 is 15 residues long. V was clipped by 5 bases and J by 2 bases, with 18 bases between them. CDR3 sequence (DNA): TGCAGCGTTTTCAGACAACCAAGGGGAAACACTGAAGCTTTCTTT. Translation gives CSVFRQPRGNTEAFF.

The rearrangement joins TRBV6-5 to TRBJ2-7, with a tentative D call TRBD1 (6 bases). The germline gives CDR1 MNHEY, CDR2 SVGAGI. Trimming cost V 6 bases and J 3 bases, with 15 bases left between them. This CDR3 is 14 amino acids long. CDR3 region: CASSPGTQYYEQYF. In DNA form, the CDR3 reads TGTGCCAGCAGCCCCGGGACACAGTACTACGAGCAGTACTTC.

The chain joins TRBV6-5 to TRBJ1-2; 9 nucleotides agree with TRBD1. CDR1 and CDR2 (germline): MNHEY, SVGAGI. Losses at the gene ends were 6 bases for V and 8 bases for J; bases not matched to a gene: 13. The CDR3 contains 15 residues. In DNA form, the CDR3 reads TGTGCCAGCAGCCTAACAGGGGGCAGGGTCATCGGCTACACCTTC. Amino acids: CASSLTGGRVIGYTF.

This clone occurred a few times. This chain joins TRBV5-6 and TRBJ1-4, with D possibly matching TRBD1 (5 bases). Germline values: CDR1 SGHDT, CDR2 YYEEEE. The CDR3 extends over 14 amino acids. Trimming removed 4 bases from V and 7 bases from J, with 14 bases in between. The CDR3 DNA sequence: TGTGCCAGCAGCCCACCGACAGACGGTGAAAAACTGTTTTTT. Translated: CASSPPTDGEKLFF. Looking up the rest from reference TRBV5-6 and TRBJ1-4 gives the full variable domain: DAGVTQSPTHLIKTRGQQVTLRCSPKSGHDTVSWYQQALGQGPQFIFQYYEEEERQRGNFPDRFSGHQFPNYSSELNVNALLLGDSALYLCASSPPTDGEKLFFGSGTQLSVL.

J is TRBJ1-6 and V is TRBV6-2 or TRBV6-3, with unresolved D. CDR1 and CDR2 (germline): MNHEY, SVGEGT. This CDR3 comprises 13 residues. Trimming removed 3 bases at V and 15 bases at J, with 15 bases between. The CDR3 DNA is TGTGCCAGCAGTTATTTCGAGCCGATTAACCTCCACTTT. Its protein is CASSYFEPINLHF.

This chain connects TRBV6-2 or TRBV6-3 to TRBJ2-7; 8 bases align to TRBD2. The CDR3 extends over 16 amino acids. The junction had 11 bases not matched to a gene; V was cut back by 4 bases and J by 3 bases. Germline CDR1 is MNHEY and CDR2 is SVGEGT. This chain's CDR3 is CASSSPRGGRLYEQYF. Here the CDR3 DNA reads TGTGCCAGCAGTTCCCCCCGGGGGGGGAGGCTCTACGAGCAGTACTTC.

In its sample, this clone was seen a few times. The chain joins TRBV10-3 to TRBJ2-1, with TRBD2 as a possible D gene (6 bases). The CDR3 is 13 amino acids. Germline values: CDR1 ENHRY, CDR2 SYGVKD. Trimming took 5 bases from V and 6 from J, leaving 11 bases between them. For the CDR3, the DNA is TGTGCCATCAGTATAGCGGAGGGCAATGAGCAGTTCTTC. Its protein is CAISIAEGNEQFF.

The chain is built from TRBV27 and TRBJ2-1, with D possibly TRBD2 on 5 matching bases. Germline V lookup: CDR1 MNHEY, CDR2 SMNVEV (reference sequence). With 3 bases removed from V and 5 bases from J, the gap between germline ends came to 17 bases. CDR3 length: 16 amino acids. CDR3 coding DNA: TGTGCCAGCAGTTTCGGACCCAGCGGTCTACACAATGAGCAGTTCTTC. Protein product: CASSFGPSGLHNEQFF.

This sequence joins TRBV2 and TRBJ2-7; D possibly corresponds to TRBD2 (6 bases). This CDR3 has 11 amino acids. Germline V gives CDR1 SNHLY, CDR2 FYNNEI. V shed 4 bases and J shed 6 bases, with 7 bases lying between them. CDR3 coding DNA: TGTGCCAGCAGTGCCGGGAGCGAGCAGTACTTC. It yields the protein CASSAGSEQYF.

V is TRBV28 and J is TRBJ1-4; 7 bases are shared with TRBD1. Germline V gives CDR1 MDHEN, CDR2 SYDVKM. The V segment lost 4 bases and the J segment 6 bases; nucleotides outside the gene matches: 5. This CDR3 comprises 14 residues. The CDR3, as DNA: TGTGCCAGCAGTTACAGGGGAGGTGATGAAAAACTGTTTTTT. This translates into CASSYRGGDEKLFF.

This chain connects TRBV7-2 to TRBJ2-1; 8 bases are a match to TRBD2. The CDR3 runs 15 residues. Trimming took 0 bases from V and 10 from J; bases not matched to a gene: 8. Looked up from germline, CDR1 is SGHTA and CDR2 is FQGNSA. CDR3 region: CASSLATGGPGEQFF. The CDR3 DNA is TGTGCCAGCAGCTTAGCAACGGGAGGGCCGGGGGAGCAGTTCTTC. Complete variable domain (other parts from reference TRBV7-2 and TRBJ2-1): GAGVSQSPSNKVTEKGKDVELRCDPISGHTALYWYRQSLGQGLEFLIYFQGNSAPDKSGLPSDRFSAERTGGSVSTLTIQRTQQEDSAVYLCASSLATGGPGEQFFGPGTRLTVL.

Of note for this clone: The junction and the germline gene differ at one end; a read error may be behind it. The J gene is TRBJ2-7, the V gene TRBV12-3 or TRBV12-4; TRBD1 is a possible D gene (7 bases). This CDR3 is 13 amino acids long. The CDR3 loop is CASSWETAGGYHF. CDR3 DNA: TGTGCCAGCAGTTGGGAGACAGCAGGGGGGTATCACTTC.

Written as DNA, the CDR3 is TGCGCCAGCAGCTTGGCGGGGAGGGCCTCGGATGAGCAGTTCTTC. Amino acids: CASSLAGRASDEQFF. V gene TRBV5-1 combines with J gene TRBJ2-1; 7 nucleotides align to TRBD2. CDR1 and CDR2 from the germline V gene are SGHRS and YFSETQ. The V segment lost 0 bases and the J segment 8 bases; nucleotides outside the gene matches: 8. There are 15 residues in the CDR3.

This clone turned up a few times. The chain uses TRBV2 and TRBJ1-3; D not resolved. This CDR3 is 13 amino acids long. Germline V CDR1 and CDR2: SNHLY, FYNNEI. Trimming stripped 10 bases from V and 8 bases from J, with 18 bases between. The CDR3 nucleotides read TGTGCCAACGTGGAGGTAGCCACGGACACCATATATTTT. It codes for CANVEVATDTIYF.

To note about this clone: Distinct nucleotide sequences in the sample also encode this CDR3. The chain has TRBV29-1 and TRBJ2-7; possibly TRBD1 for D (6 bases). Deletions cut 6 bases from V and 4 bases from J, with 10 bases between. Germline CDR1 is SQVTM and CDR2 is ANQGSEA. CDR3 size: 11 residues. In nucleotides, the CDR3 is TGCAGCGTACTTAGGGGGTACGAGCAGTACTTC. This encodes CSVLRGYEQYF.

The V call is TRBV25-1, the J call TRBJ1-4, with a possible D match to TRBD1 (6 bases). Trimming stripped 4 bases from V and 5 bases from J, with 11 bases between. Germline V CDR1 and CDR2: MGHDK, SYGVNS. This CDR3 region has 14 residues. The CDR3 reads CASSGWTANEKLFF. CDR3 bases: TGTGCCAGCAGTGGATGGACAGCAAATGAAAAACTGTTTTTT.

The chain is built from TRBV6-2 or TRBV6-3 and TRBJ1-3; D gene ambiguous. Germline CDR1 and CDR2: MNHEY and SVGEGT. The ends were cut back, 2 bases at V and 0 bases at J, with 5 bases in the middle. This CDR3 has 14 residues. The CDR3, as DNA: TGTGCCAGCAGTTACGAGAGCTCTGGAAACACCATATATTTT. Amino acids: CASSYESSGNTIYF.

The V and J genes are TRBV28 and TRBJ2-4; 9 positions match TRBD1. Germline values: CDR1 MDHEN, CDR2 SYDVKM. CDR3 size: 16 residues. Losses at the gene ends were 5 bases for V and 6 bases for J; bases not matched to a gene: 11. For the CDR3, the DNA is TGTGCCAGCAGTCGTTCGGGACAGGGTCTCGGAAACATTCAGTACTTC. It is translated as CASSRSGQGLGNIQYF.

V and J are TRBV4-1 and TRBJ1-3; D gene unclear. Germline V gives CDR1 MGHRA, CDR2 YSYEKL. V lost 1 base to trimming and J lost 0 bases, with 10 bases between them. The length of the CDR3 is 16 residues. The CDR3 region is CASSQVSFLSGNTIYF. The CDR3 DNA reads as TGCGCCAGCAGCCAAGTTTCGTTCCTCTCTGGAAACACCATATATTTT.